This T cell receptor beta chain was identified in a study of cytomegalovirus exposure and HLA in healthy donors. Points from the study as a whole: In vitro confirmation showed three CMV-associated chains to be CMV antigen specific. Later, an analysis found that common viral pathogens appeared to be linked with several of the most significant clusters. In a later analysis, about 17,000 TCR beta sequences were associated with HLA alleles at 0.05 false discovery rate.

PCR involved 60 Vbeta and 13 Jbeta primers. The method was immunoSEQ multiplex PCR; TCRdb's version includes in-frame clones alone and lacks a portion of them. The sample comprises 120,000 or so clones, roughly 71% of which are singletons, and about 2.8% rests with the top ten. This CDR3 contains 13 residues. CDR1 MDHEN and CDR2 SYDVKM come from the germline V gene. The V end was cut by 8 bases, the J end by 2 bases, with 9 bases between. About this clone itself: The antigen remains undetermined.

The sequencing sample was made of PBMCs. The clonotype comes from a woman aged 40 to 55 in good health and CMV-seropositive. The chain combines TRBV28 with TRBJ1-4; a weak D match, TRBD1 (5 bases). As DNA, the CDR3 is TGTGCCAGCGACGGGGGGACTAATGAAAAACTGTTTTTT. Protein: CASDGGTNEKLFF.